Listed here are 30 T cell receptor beta chains from one sample, sequenced in a study of blood T cells in healthy people across ages. Next came a second PCR, run for about 6 to 12 cycles, which used a sample-barcoded 5' primer along with a J-beta primer mix. Using its own MiXCR run on the 5' RACE reads, TCRdb lists one record per CDR3 protein. Here the sample spans roughly 1.7 million distinct CDR3 sequences, about 35% being singletons. Source material: blood. Receptors originate from a woman aged 25 to 39 in good health.

This clonotype showed up just a few times. The chain carries TRBV27 and TRBJ2-7; D might be TRBD1 (6 bases). The CDR3 spans 14 residues. V was shortened by 4 bases and J by 4 bases, with 14 bases between the two germline ends. Germline CDR1 reads MNHEY; CDR2 reads SMNVEV (reference sequence). CDR3 sequence reads: CASSSTGTVYEQYF. CDR3 nucleotide sequence: TGTGCCAGCAGTTCCACAGGGACCGTATACGAGCAGTACTTC.

The chain is built from TRBV9 and TRBJ2-3, with D perhaps matching TRBD1 or TRBD2 (5 bases each). Germline CDR1 is SGDLS and CDR2 is YYNGEE. Trimming took 0 bases from V and 6 from J, leaving 8 bases between them. The CDR3 has 13 residues. CDR3 region: CASSVGGLDTQYF. The DNA for the CDR3 is TGTGCCAGCAGCGTAGGGGGGTTGGATACGCAGTATTTT. The variable domain in full, completed from reference TRBV9 and TRBJ2-3, reads DSGVTQTPKHLITATGQRVTLRCSPRSGDLSVYWYQQSLDQGLQFLIQYYNGEERAKGNILERFSAQQFPDLHSELNLSSLELGDSALYFCASSVGGLDTQYFGPGTRLTVL.

The chain joins TRBV24-1 to TRBJ2-3; maybe TRBD2 (5 bases). V dropped 3 bases and J dropped 0 bases, with 9 bases sitting between them. The CDR3 sequence is 15 residues long. In germline, CDR1 is KGHDR, CDR2 SFDVKD. The CDR3 loop reads CATSDGRGSTDTQYF. CDR3 in DNA: TGTGCCACCAGTGATGGTCGGGGTAGCACAGATACGCAGTATTTT.

This clonotype was seen more than once but under ten times. The chain has TRBV27 and TRBJ2-7; 10 bases fit TRBD1. The CDR3 totals 16 residues. Trimming at V came to 4 bases and at J to 3 bases, leaving 9 bases not matched to a gene. The germline V gene has CDR1 MNHEY and CDR2 SMNVEV (reference sequence). CDR3 residues: CASSSLGQGGVYEQYF. In nucleotides, the CDR3 is TGTGCCAGCAGTTCCCTCGGACAGGGGGGGGTCTACGAGCAGTACTTC.

There are a few counts of this clonotype. The CDR3 region has the DNA TGTGCCAGCAGCGCCTCGGGACACTACGAGCAGTACTTC. As protein: CASSASGHYEQYF. The chain joins TRBV7-7 to TRBJ2-4; TRBD1 is a possible D gene (6 bases). The DNA end is more similar to TRBJ2-7, so the J call may be wrong. CDR1 and CDR2 (germline): SSHAT, FNYEAQ (reference sequence). This CDR3 contains 13 residues.

The chain couples TRBV28 to TRBJ2-2; TRBD1 aligns across 10 bases. Looked up from germline, CDR1 is MDHEN and CDR2 is SYDVKM. The V and J ends lost 6 bases and 4 bases, in that order; junction bases with no gene match: 8. CDR3 length: 16 residues. The CDR3 loop is CASRRRQGARTGELFF. CDR3 coding DNA: TGTGCCAGCAGGCGGAGACAGGGGGCGCGCACCGGGGAGCTGTTTTTT. Using reference TRBV28 and TRBJ2-2 for the parts outside the CDR3, the full variable domain is DVKVTQSSRYLVKRTGEKVFLECVQDMDHENMFWYRQDPGLGLRLIYFSYDVKMKEKGDIPEGYSVSREKKERFSLILESASTNQTSMYLCASRRRQGARTGELFFGEGSRLTVL.

This sequence joins TRBV7-3 and TRBJ1-2, with D maybe TRBD1 (5 bases). The length of the CDR3 is 13 residues. Germline V CDR1 and CDR2: SGHTA, FQGTGA. Trimming stripped 1 base from V and 6 bases from J, with 9 bases between. CDR3 DNA sequence: TGTGCCAGCAGCTTAATGGGGGAAGATGGCTACACCTTC. Protein product: CASSLMGEDGYTF.

About this clonotype: The junction departs from germline at one end; a sequencing error may be responsible. V usage is TRBV5-1 and J usage is TRBJ1-6, with 11 bases identical to TRBD1. The germline gives CDR1 SGHRS, CDR2 YFSETQ. This CDR3 contains 17 residues. CDR3 sequence (DNA): TGCGCCAGCAGCTTGGGGACAGGGGGCTCCTATAATTCACTCCTCCACTTT. This encodes CASSLGTGGSYNSLLHF. Based on the CDR3 plus reference TRBV5-1 and TRBJ1-6, the full variable domain is KAGVTQTPRYLIKTRGQQVTLSCSPISGHRSVSWYQQTPGQGLQFLFEYFSETQRNKGNFPGRFSGRQFSNSRSEMNVSTLELGDSALYLCASSLGTGGSYNSLLHFGNGTRLTVT.

This clonotype was detected a few times. The genes are TRBV7-2 and TRBJ2-1; 8 bases line up with TRBD2. J lost 0 bases, V lost 4 bases, and 17 bases had no gene match. The germline gives CDR1 SGHTA, CDR2 FQGNSA. The CDR3 loop spans 20 amino acids. CDR3 nucleotide sequence: TGTGCCAGCAGCTCACCCGGGAGGGCTAGCGGTACCTTCTCCTACAATGAGCAGTTCTTC. This translates into CASSSPGRASGTFSYNEQFF.

The V and J genes are TRBV24-1 and TRBJ2-6; 7 bases map to TRBD1. Trimming at V came to 2 bases and at J to 0 bases, leaving 9 bases not matched to a gene. CDR3 size: 19 residues. CDR1 is KGHDR, CDR2 SFDVKD, per germline. CDR3 sequence (DNA): TGTGCCACCAGTGATTCCCGGACAGGTAGCGTCTCTGGGGCCAACGTCCTGACTTTC. Translating gives CATSDSRTGSVSGANVLTF.

This clonotype appeared a few times. V usage is TRBV20-1 and J usage is TRBJ2-1; 13 nucleotides line up with TRBD2. Germline V gene lookup returns CDR1 DFQATT and CDR2 SNEGSKA (reference sequence). V dropped 5 bases and J dropped 3; count of bases not matched to a gene: 4. The CDR3 has 15 amino acids. CDR3 nucleotides: TGCAGTGCTCCCGGGACTAGCGGGATCTACAATGAGCAGTTCTTC. This encodes CSAPGTSGIYNEQFF.

V usage is TRBV4-1 and J usage is TRBJ2-3; a weak D match, TRBD2 (5 bases). V lost 0 bases and J 6 bases, leaving 10 bases between the germline ends. CDR1 and CDR2 (germline): MGHRA, YSYEKL. The CDR3 is 14 residues long. The CDR3 nucleotides are TGCGCCAGCAGCCAAGATCCGCGGGCGGATACGCAGTATTTT. It yields the protein CASSQDPRADTQYF.

This rearrangement joins TRBV7-9 to TRBJ1-2; 7 bases are a match to TRBD1. Germline V gene sequence: CDR1 SEHNR, CDR2 FQNEAQ (reference sequence). The CDR3 spans 13 residues. After removal of 5 bases from V and 5 bases from J, the junction contained 5 bases not matched to a gene. The CDR3 DNA follows: TGTGCCAGCAGCACGGGACAGACTTATGGCTACACCTTC. It yields the protein CASSTGQTYGYTF. The full variable domain, rest sourced from reference TRBV7-9 and TRBJ1-2, is DTGVSQNPRHKITKRGQNVTFRCDPISEHNRLYWYRQTLGQGPEFLTYFQNEAQLEKSRLLSDRFSAERPKGSFSTLEIQRTEQGDSAMYLCASSTGQTYGYTFGSGTRLTVV.

V and J are TRBV20-1 and TRBJ1-1; TRBD1 might be the D (6 bases). V was shortened by 6 bases and J by 4 bases, with 15 bases between the two germline ends. The germline V gene encodes CDR1 DFQATT and CDR2 SNEGSKA (reference sequence). The CDR3 loop spans 13 amino acids. CDR3 loop: CSAPGGPGTEAFF. The CDR3 DNA is TGCAGTGCCCCGGGGGGGCCGGGCACTGAAGCTTTCTTT.

The J gene is TRBJ1-2, the V gene TRBV20-1, with 7 bases lining up with TRBD1. CDR1 and CDR2 (germline): DFQATT, SNEGSKA (reference sequence). The junction had 1 base not matched to a gene; V was cut back by 0 bases and J by 0 bases. The CDR3 has 14 residues. Here the CDR3 reads CSARDGTANYGYTF. CDR3 coding DNA: TGCAGTGCTAGAGATGGGACAGCTAACTATGGCTACACCTTC.

J is TRBJ2-7 and V is TRBV20-1, with TRBD2 identical over 14 bases. From germline, CDR1 is DFQATT and CDR2 SNEGSKA (reference sequence). The CDR3 extends over 12 amino acids. The CDR3 is CSGGLAGVEQYF. The CDR3 nucleotides are TGCAGCGGGGGACTAGCGGGAGTCGAGCAGTACTTC.

V and J are TRBV7-3 and TRBJ2-7, with a possible D match to TRBD2 (6 bases). Trimming took off 4 bases at V and 1 base at J, with 17 bases between the two ends. CDR1 is SGHTA and CDR2 is FQGTGA in the germline V gene. The CDR3 consists of 16 residues. The CDR3 coding sequence is TGTGCCAGCAGCTCCCGGCGGGGTCGAGATTCCTACGAGCAGTACTTC. It yields the protein CASSSRRGRDSYEQYF.

The chain joins TRBV27 to TRBJ2-6; perhaps TRBD1 as D (6 bases). This CDR3 region has 18 residues. Trimming cost V 2 bases and J 2 bases, with 16 bases left between them. The germline gives CDR1 MNHEY, CDR2 SMNVEV (reference sequence). This chain's CDR3 is CASSLLSRGQAGANVLTF. The CDR3 region has the DNA TGTGCCAGCAGTTTACTCAGCCGGGGACAAGCTGGGGCCAACGTCCTGACTTTC.

The V gene is TRBV20-1, the J gene TRBJ1-4; tentatively, D is TRBD1 (6 bases). Trimming removed 3 bases at V and 14 bases at J, with 13 bases between. The CDR3 extends over 11 amino acids. The germline gives CDR1 DFQATT, CDR2 SNEGSKA (reference sequence). The CDR3 DNA sequence: TGCAGTGCTAGTACAGGGAGTGCTCTGTTTTTT. Translating it yields CSASTGSALFF.

The sample holds many counts of this clonotype. The rearrangement joins TRBV27 to TRBJ2-7; D may be TRBD1 (6 bases). Germline assignment: CDR1 MNHEY and CDR2 SMNVEV (reference sequence). The length of the CDR3 is 14 residues. Trimming pared 6 bases from V and 4 bases from J, leaving 16 bases between. The CDR3 loop is CASRLAGDMYEQYF. The CDR3, as DNA: TGTGCCAGCAGACTGGCAGGGGATATGTACGAGCAGTACTTC.

About this clonotype: One base away lies a much larger clone, so this may be a sequencing read error. This sequence joins TRBV10-3 and TRBJ2-1; D may be TRBD1 (6 bases). The DNA end lines up better with TRBJ2-7; the J call may be wrong. Looked up from germline, CDR1 is ENHRY and CDR2 is SYGVKD. The length of the CDR3 is 15 residues. Written as DNA, the CDR3 is TGTGCCATCAACAGGGATGGTAGCTCCTACAATGAGCAGTACTTC. Residues: CAINRDGSSYNEQYF.

This clonotype was seen many times. This chain uses TRBV12-3 or TRBV12-4 with TRBJ2-6; D call uncertain. The CDR3 runs 17 residues. The V and J ends lost 2 bases and 0 bases respectively, with 11 bases between them. This CDR3 is CASSLTAALSGANVLTF. The CDR3 region has the DNA TGTGCCAGCAGTTTAACCGCTGCACTCTCTGGGGCCAACGTCCTGACTTTC.

The chain couples TRBV6-1 to TRBJ1-1, with TRBD1 matching over 9 bases. In germline, CDR1 is MNHNS, CDR2 SASEGT. The CDR3 sequence is 14 residues long. With V trimmed by 6 bases and J by 3 bases, 5 bases remained unmatched. The CDR3 region has the DNA TGTGCCAGCAGGGACAGGGGCGTGGACACTGAAGCTTTCTTT. Its translation: CASRDRGVDTEAFF.

This chain uses TRBV28 with TRBJ1-5; D is unclear. Germline V gives CDR1 MDHEN, CDR2 SYDVKM. The V end lost 6 bases, the J end lost 4 bases, and 19 bases lay between the germline ends. The CDR3 totals 16 residues. CDR3 protein: CASRKDPSSTNQPQHF. Written as DNA, the CDR3 is TGTGCCAGCAGAAAAGACCCCTCCTCTACTAATCAGCCCCAGCATTTT.

This clonotype was picked up a small number of times. The chain combines TRBV27 with TRBJ1-2, with 11 bases matching TRBD1. The CDR3 has 16 amino acids. Germline V gene data show CDR1 as MNHEY and CDR2 as SMNVEV (reference sequence). After removal of 4 bases from V and 4 bases from J, the junction contained 8 bases not matched to a gene. The CDR3 loop is CASSSSSGTGGYGYTF. CDR3 DNA: TGTGCCAGCAGTTCCTCCTCCGGGACAGGGGGCTATGGCTACACCTTC.

This clonotype was found a few times. This chain uses TRBV5-1 with TRBJ2-3; the D gene is possibly TRBD1 (5 bases). This CDR3 is 16 amino acids long. The germline V and J ends were trimmed by 2 bases and 4 bases, with 17 bases remaining between them. The germline V gene has CDR1 SGHRS and CDR2 YFSETQ. CDR3 in amino acids: CASSLAVWGRSDTQYF. In DNA, the CDR3 is TGCGCCAGCAGCTTAGCTGTATGGGGCCGATCAGATACGCAGTATTTT.

The J gene is TRBJ2-5, the V gene TRBV20-1; no clear D. The DNA end is a closer match to TRBJ2-7, so the J assignment may be wrong. The CDR3 length is 14 residues. CDR1 and CDR2 from the germline V gene are DFQATT and SNEGSKA (reference sequence). The CDR3 reads CSANQLSVSSEQYF. The DNA for the CDR3 is TGCAGTGCGAACCAGCTCTCAGTGAGCTCCGAGCAGTACTTC.

The chain is built from TRBV12-3 or TRBV12-4 and TRBJ2-2; D is ambiguous. V was trimmed by 2 bases and J by 8 bases, leaving 15 bases between them. This CDR3 is built from 15 residues. CDR3 in DNA: TGTGCCAGCAGTTTATTTCCTACGCCCGGGGGGGAGCTGTTTTTT. Translated, it gives CASSLFPTPGGELFF.

The rearrangement links TRBV6-4 to TRBJ1-1; 7 bases line up with TRBD1. Per the germline V gene, CDR1 is MRHNA and CDR2 is SNTAGT. The V and J ends lost 0 bases and 7 bases, in that order; junction bases with no gene match: 5. The CDR3 is 14 amino acids. The CDR3 region has the DNA TGTGCCAGCAGTGACTCAGACAGGGCCAGTGAAGCTTTCTTT. Residues: CASSDSDRASEAFF.

The chain joins TRBV3-1 to TRBJ2-1; TRBD2 matches 12 bases. Germline V gene lookup returns CDR1 LGHDT and CDR2 YNNKEL (reference sequence). CDR3 size: 18 residues. The V segment lost 4 bases and the J segment 6 bases; nucleotides outside the gene matches: 13. The CDR3 DNA reads TGTGCCAGCAGCCTCCACCGGCTAGCGGGGGGGTCTGTCAATGAGCAGTTCTTC. Its translation: CASSLHRLAGGSVNEQFF.